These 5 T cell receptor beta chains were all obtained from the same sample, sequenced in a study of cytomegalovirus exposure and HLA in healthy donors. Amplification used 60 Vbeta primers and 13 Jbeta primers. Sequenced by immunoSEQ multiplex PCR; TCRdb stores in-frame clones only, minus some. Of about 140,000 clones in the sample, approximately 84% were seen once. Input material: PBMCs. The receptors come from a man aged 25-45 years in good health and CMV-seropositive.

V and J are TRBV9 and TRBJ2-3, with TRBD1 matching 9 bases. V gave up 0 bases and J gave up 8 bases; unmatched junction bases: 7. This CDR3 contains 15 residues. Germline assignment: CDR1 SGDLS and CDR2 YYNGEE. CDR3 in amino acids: CASSVDPGGQGTQYF. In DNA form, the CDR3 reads TGTGCCAGCAGCGTAGACCCGGGGGGACAGGGTACGCAGTATTTT.

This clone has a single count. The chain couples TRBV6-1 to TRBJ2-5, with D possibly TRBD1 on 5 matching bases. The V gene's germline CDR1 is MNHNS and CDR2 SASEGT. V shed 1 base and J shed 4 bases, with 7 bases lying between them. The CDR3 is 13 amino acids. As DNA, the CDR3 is TGTGCCAGCAGTGAAGGCAGGGCAGAGACCCAGTACTTC. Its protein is CASSEGRAETQYF.

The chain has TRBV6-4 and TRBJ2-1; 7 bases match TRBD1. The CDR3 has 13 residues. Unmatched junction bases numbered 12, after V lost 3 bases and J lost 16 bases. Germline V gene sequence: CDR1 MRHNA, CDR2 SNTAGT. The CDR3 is CASSEGGEARRFF. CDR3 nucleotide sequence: TGTGCCAGCAGTGAAGGGGGCGAGGCACGACGCTTCTTC.

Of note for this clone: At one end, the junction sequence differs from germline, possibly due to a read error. CDR3 sequence (DNA): TGCGCCAGCGGCCAGCCAAGCGGGGGAAAAGAGACCCAGTACTTC. This encodes CASGQPSGGKETQYF. The chain carries TRBV4-1 and TRBJ2-5, with 8 bases identical to TRBD2. The length of the CDR3 is 15 residues. The V gene's germline CDR1 is MGHRA and CDR2 YSYEKL.

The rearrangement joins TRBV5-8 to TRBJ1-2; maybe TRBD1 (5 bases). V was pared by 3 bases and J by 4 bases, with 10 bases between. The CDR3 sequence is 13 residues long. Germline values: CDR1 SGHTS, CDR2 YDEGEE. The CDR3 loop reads CASSSGVFYGYTF. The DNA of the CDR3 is TGTGCCAGCAGCTCGGGGGTCTTCTATGGCTACACCTTC.